Following are 29 T cell receptor beta chains from one sample sequenced in a study of cytomegalovirus exposure and HLA in healthy donors. The assay was immunoSEQ multiplex PCR, and TCRdb's table has in-frame clones only and misses some. The sample includes hundreds of thousands of clones, more than 80% of them seen just once. Material: PBMCs. Receptors were obtained from a woman aged 18-30 years in good health and CMV-seronegative.

The V gene is TRBV2, the J gene TRBJ1-2; D gene ambiguous. Per the germline V gene, CDR1 is SNHLY and CDR2 is FYNNEI. The CDR3 contains 14 residues. V was cut by 2 bases and J by 0 bases, with 7 bases left in between. The CDR3 DNA reads as TGTGCCAGCAGTGAATCAGGTGCTAACTATGGCTACACCTTC. Its protein product is CASSESGANYGYTF.

The chain couples TRBV5-1 to TRBJ2-7; D possibly corresponds to TRBD2 (6 bases). V lost 3 bases to trimming and J lost 7 bases, with 11 bases between them. Looked up from germline, CDR1 is SGHRS and CDR2 is YFSETQ. There are 12 residues in the CDR3. The chain's CDR3 is CASSWDSREQYF. The DNA for the CDR3 is TGCGCCAGCAGCTGGGACTCGAGGGAGCAGTACTTC.

The chain is built from TRBV30 and TRBJ2-7, with 13 bases that match TRBD2. Germline CDR1 reads GTSNPN; CDR2 reads SVGIG (reference sequence). V lost 2 bases, J lost 1 base, and 5 bases stayed unmatched. The length of the CDR3 is 16 residues. CDR3 sequence (DNA): TGTGCCTGGAGTCTGTTGGGACTAGCGGGATCCTACGAGCAGTACTTC. It is translated as CAWSLLGLAGSYEQYF.

This chain connects TRBV4-2 to TRBJ2-7; the D gene is possibly TRBD1 (5 bases). The CDR3 spans 14 residues. Per the germline V gene, CDR1 is LGHNA and CDR2 is YNFKEQ. Trimming cost V 4 bases and J 6 bases, with 16 bases left between them. The CDR3 here is CASSLNRRVGEQYF. The CDR3 nucleotides are TGTGCCAGCAGCCTTAACAGGCGTGTTGGCGAGCAGTACTTC.

The genes are TRBV4-1 and TRBJ2-7; D perhaps matches TRBD2 (7 bases). The CDR3 spans 16 residues. Trimming took off 0 bases at V and 3 bases at J, with 15 bases between the two ends. CDR1 MGHRA and CDR2 YSYEKL come from the germline V gene. CDR3: CASSQDRAGAYYEQYF. DNA of the CDR3: TGCGCCAGCAGCCAAGATAGGGCGGGGGCTTACTACGAGCAGTACTTC.

V is TRBV7-3 and J is TRBJ2-2; 8 nucleotides line up with TRBD1. V gave up 5 bases and J gave up 1 base; unmatched junction bases: 3. The germline CDR1 and CDR2 sequences are SGHTA and FQGTGA. The CDR3 totals 15 residues. CDR3 bases: TGTGCCAGCAGCCCCGGGACAGGGAACACCGGGGAGCTGTTTTTT. Its translation is CASSPGTGNTGELFF.

V and J are TRBV4-1 and TRBJ2-1; D gene uncertain. Per germline, CDR1 MGHRA and CDR2 YSYEKL. The CDR3 has 17 residues. Between the trimmed V and J ends, which lost 2 bases and 2 bases, there was a span of 16 bases. CDR3 in amino acids: CASSQKLRGKAYNEQFF. CDR3 DNA sequence: TGCGCCAGCAGCCAAAAATTACGAGGCAAGGCCTACAATGAGCAGTTCTTC.

This rearrangement joins TRBV2 to TRBJ1-2, with TRBD1 identical over 7 bases. J lost 4 bases, V lost 5 bases, and 7 bases had no gene match. The germline gives CDR1 SNHLY, CDR2 FYNNEI. There are 14 residues in the CDR3. CDR3 DNA: TGTGCCAGCAGTTCCCTCAGGGGGACCTATGGCTACACCTTC. It codes for CASSSLRGTYGYTF.

The gene calls are TRBV7-2 and TRBJ2-3; TRBD2 matches 9 bases. V lost 5 bases to trimming and J lost 1 base; unmatched junction nucleotides: 10. This CDR3 has 17 amino acids. Germline V gene lookup returns CDR1 SGHTA and CDR2 FQGNSA. Written as DNA, the CDR3 is TGTGCCAGCAGCACTCTCGCTTGGACTAGCGGCACAGATACGCAGTATTTT. Encoded protein: CASSTLAWTSGTDTQYF.

The chain uses TRBV28 and TRBJ2-5, with 13 bases that match TRBD2. The junction had 15 bases not matched to a gene; V was cut back by 4 bases and J by 7 bases. CDR3 length: 18 amino acids. Germline V lookup: CDR1 MDHEN, CDR2 SYDVKM. The chain's CDR3 is CASSSSQGLAGREGTQYF. The CDR3 DNA sequence: TGTGCCAGCAGTTCCAGCCAGGGACTAGCGGGGAGGGAGGGGACCCAGTACTTC.

The chain uses TRBV19 and TRBJ1-1; D not resolved. CDR3 size: 14 residues. Trimming took off 1 base at V and 4 bases at J, with 10 bases between the two ends. Germline CDR1 reads LNHDA; CDR2 reads SQIVND (reference sequence). The CDR3 DNA follows: TGTGCCAGTAGTATAGCGGGGTACGGCACTGAAGCTTTCTTT. Translated: CASSIAGYGTEAFF.

The rearrangement joins TRBV4-1 to TRBJ2-7; TRBD1 aligns across 10 bases. The germline CDR1 and CDR2 sequences are MGHRA and YSYEKL. The CDR3 spans 16 residues. V trimming: 3 bases; J trimming: 7 bases; junction bases outside the gene matches: 12. CDR3 sequence reads: CASSQPARDRGNEQYF. DNA for the CDR3: TGCGCCAGCAGCCAGCCCGCCCGGGACAGGGGTAATGAGCAGTACTTC.

The rearrangement links TRBV13 to TRBJ2-7, with 10 positions matching TRBD2. This CDR3 spans 13 amino acids. The V gene's germline CDR1 is PRHDT and CDR2 FYEKMQ (reference sequence). The V and J ends lost 3 bases and 10 bases, in that order; junction bases with no gene match: 6. CDR3 in amino acids: CASSLGSGRLQYF. The CDR3 coding sequence is TGTGCCAGCAGCTTGGGTAGCGGGAGGCTCCAGTACTTC.

The genes are TRBV30 and TRBJ2-7, with 7 nucleotides matching TRBD2. CDR1 is GTSNPN, CDR2 SVGIG, per germline (reference sequence). The V segment lost 3 bases and the J segment 2 bases; nucleotides outside the gene matches: 7. CDR3 length: 14 amino acids. The CDR3, as DNA: TGTGCCTGGAGGACGCCTAGCGGTCCCTACGAGCAGTACTTC. Its protein product is CAWRTPSGPYEQYF.

The chain has TRBV5-1 and TRBJ2-3, with D possibly being TRBD1 (5 bases). V was clipped by 7 bases and J by 2 bases, with 14 bases between them. This CDR3 contains 14 residues. Germline lookup yields CDR1 SGHRS and CDR2 YFSETQ. CDR3 residues: CASSGAAPTDTQYF. The CDR3, as DNA: TGCGCCAGCTCTGGGGCCGCCCCCACAGATACGCAGTATTTT.

This clone was detected only once. CDR3 protein: CASSPSRGRDTEAFF. CDR3 nucleotides: TGTGCCAGCAGCCCTAGTAGGGGGAGGGACACTGAAGCTTTCTTT. The J gene is TRBJ1-1, the V gene TRBV7-6; weak D call: TRBD1 (6 bases). The CDR3 has 15 residues. V shed 5 bases and J shed 3 bases, with 16 bases lying between them. Germline loops: CDR1 SGHVS, CDR2 FNYEAQ.

Remarks on this clone: Distinct nucleotide sequences in the sample also encode this CDR3. The rearrangement joins TRBV27 to TRBJ2-7, with a weak D call TRBD2 (6 bases). The CDR3 length is 12 residues. With 2 bases removed from V and 6 bases from J, the gap between germline ends came to 8 bases. Looked up from germline, CDR1 is MNHEY and CDR2 is SMNVEV (reference sequence). The CDR3 protein is CASSLLGGEQYF. The CDR3 coding sequence is TGTGCCAGCAGTTTACTGGGGGGCGAGCAGTACTTC.

This clone was seen only once. This chain connects TRBV19 to TRBJ2-7; 10 nucleotides align to TRBD2. The germline V gene has CDR1 LNHDA and CDR2 SQIVND (reference sequence). The CDR3 runs to 14 residues. The trim removed 6 bases at V and 5 bases at J, leaving 7 bases unmatched. CDR3 DNA sequence: TGTGCCAGTAGCGCCGGGACTAGCGTCCACGAGCAGTACTTC. This codes for CASSAGTSVHEQYF.

This chain links TRBV28 with TRBJ2-7, with D uncertain. Between the trimmed V and J ends, which lost 3 bases and 2 bases, there was a span of 11 bases. The CDR3 is made up of 14 amino acids. The germline V gene has CDR1 MDHEN and CDR2 SYDVKM. The CDR3 bases are TGTGCCAGCAGTTTCTCCGGTTCTCCCTACGAGCAGTACTTC. Amino acids: CASSFSGSPYEQYF. The variable domain in full, completed from reference TRBV28 and TRBJ2-7, reads DVKVTQSSRYLVKRTGEKVFLECVQDMDHENMFWYRQDPGLGLRLIYFSYDVKMKEKGDIPEGYSVSREKKERFSLILESASTNQTSMYLCASSFSGSPYEQYFGPGTRLTVT.

This clone has only a few counts. The CDR3 DNA is TGTGCCAGCACGGCAGGCCTTAACTATGGCTACACCTTC. Amino acid sequence: CASTAGLNYGYTF. The chain carries TRBV2 and TRBJ1-2; no reliable D call. CDR3 size: 13 residues. Germline loops: CDR1 SNHLY, CDR2 FYNNEI. With 7 bases removed from V and 1 base from J, the gap between germline ends came to 10 bases. Combining the CDR3 with reference TRBV2 and TRBJ1-2 gives the whole variable domain EPEVTQTPSHQVTQMGQEVILRCVPISNHLYFYWYRQILGQKVEFLVSFYNNEISEKSEIFDDQFSVERPDGSNFTLKIRSTKLEDSAMYFCASTAGLNYGYTFGSGTRLTVV.

This clone was observed a handful of times. The V gene is TRBV2, the J gene TRBJ1-5; no clear D gene. Germline CDR1 SNHLY, CDR2 FYNNEI. Trimming stripped 5 bases from V and 4 bases from J, with 15 bases between. The CDR3 extends over 15 amino acids. The CDR3 here is CASSPTGVSNQPQHF. The CDR3 DNA follows: TGTGCCAGCAGTCCTACCGGGGTTAGTAATCAGCCCCAGCATTTT.

The chain links TRBV25-1 to TRBJ2-1, with unresolved D. This CDR3 is built from 14 residues. Trimming shortened V by 6 bases and J by 0 bases, and 9 bases separated the two germline ends. The germline V gene has CDR1 MGHDK and CDR2 SYGVNS. The CDR3 loop reads CASSFSSSYNEQFF. The CDR3 bases are TGTGCCAGCAGCTTTTCTAGCTCCTACAATGAGCAGTTCTTC.

This rearrangement joins TRBV5-1 to TRBJ1-1; the D is unclear. V lost 3 bases, J lost 0 bases, and 12 bases lay in between. The CDR3 runs 15 residues. CDR1 SGHRS and CDR2 YFSETQ come from the germline V gene. The CDR3 DNA is TGCGCCAGCAGCTGGGCTACTGCTATGAACACTGAAGCTTTCTTT. It yields the protein CASSWATAMNTEAFF.

This clone was detected only a few times. The chain recombines TRBV5-1 with TRBJ2-3; the match to TRBD2 covers 9 bases. The CDR3 loop spans 17 amino acids. Trimming removed 0 bases from V and 6 bases from J; junction bases left unmatched: 11. Germline V gene sequence: CDR1 SGHRS, CDR2 YFSETQ. The CDR3 DNA sequence: TGCGCCAGCAGCTTGGCCGGTTATCGCGGGGGGGCGGATACGCAGTATTTT. Its protein is CASSLAGYRGGADTQYF.

V is TRBV28 and J is TRBJ2-7, with TRBD1 identical over 7 bases. The germline V gene has CDR1 MDHEN and CDR2 SYDVKM. The V segment lost 2 bases and the J segment 3 bases; nucleotides outside the gene matches: 7. The CDR3 loop spans 15 amino acids. DNA of the CDR3: TGTGCCAGCAGTTTAGGAAGGGACAGCCACTACGAGCAGTACTTC. Protein product: CASSLGRDSHYEQYF.

The V and J genes are TRBV11-2 and TRBJ1-4, with TRBD1 matching 10 bases. CDR3 length: 15 amino acids. V lost 5 bases, J lost 8 bases, and 8 bases stayed unmatched. The V gene's germline CDR1 is SGHAT and CDR2 FQNNGV. In nucleotides, the CDR3 is TGTGCCAGCAGCCGTGGGTGGACAGGGGGGGAAAAACTGTTTTTT. Encoded protein: CASSRGWTGGEKLFF.

V is TRBV19 and J is TRBJ2-1, with D perhaps matching TRBD2 (6 bases). The V end was cut by 3 bases, the J end by 8 bases, with 14 bases between. CDR1 is LNHDA, CDR2 SQIVND, per germline (reference sequence). The CDR3 covers 14 residues. This CDR3 reads CASSIGTSRHEQFF. For the CDR3, the DNA is TGTGCCAGTAGTATCGGAACTAGCAGGCATGAGCAGTTCTTC.

The CDR3 region has the DNA TGTGCCAGCAGTTTGGGCTGGACTGACATCTCCTACGAGCAGTACTTC. This encodes CASSLGWTDISYEQYF. The chain recombines TRBV28 with TRBJ2-7; maybe TRBD2 (5 bases). Germline V CDR1 and CDR2: MDHEN, SYDVKM. The CDR3 has 16 amino acids. The V end lost 3 bases, the J end lost 0 bases, and 15 bases lay between the germline ends.

The chain employs TRBV27 and TRBJ1-6; 8 bases are shared with TRBD1. Per germline, CDR1 MNHEY and CDR2 SMNVEV (reference sequence). CDR3 length: 14 amino acids. Unmatched junction bases numbered 4, after V lost 5 bases and J lost 7 bases. The CDR3 nucleotides read TGTGCCAGCAGTCTTGGACAGGGAAATTCACCCCTCCACTTT. It translates to CASSLGQGNSPLHF.